Shown below are 24 T cell receptor beta chains from a single sample sequenced in a study of blood T cell repertoires in COVID-19. The table came from immunoSEQ multiplex PCR; TCRdb's copy has only in-frame clones and leaves some out. Counted here are a few hundred thousand clones, around 87% occurring once; the ten biggest clones make up 1%. The sample consisted of peripheral blood. The receptors shown here come from a man in his fifties with active or convalescent COVID-19.

The rearrangement links TRBV7-9 to TRBJ2-1; 9 bases are shared with TRBD1. The length of the CDR3 is 14 residues. The germline V gene has CDR1 SEHNR and CDR2 FQNEAQ (reference sequence). The J segment lost 5 bases and the V segment lost 5 bases, leaving 4 bases of the junction unmatched. The CDR3 protein is CASSPGTGNNEQFF. The CDR3 DNA reads TGTGCCAGCAGCCCCGGGACAGGGAACAATGAGCAGTTCTTC.

The chain links TRBV29-1 to TRBJ2-1; a possible D gene is TRBD1 (5 bases). V shed 6 bases and J shed 1 base, with 10 bases lying between them. Germline values: CDR1 SQVTM, CDR2 ANQGSEA. The CDR3 has 13 amino acids. This chain's CDR3 is CSVDQGSYNEQFF. CDR3 bases: TGCAGCGTCGACCAGGGATCCTACAATGAGCAGTTCTTC.

The chain couples TRBV18 to TRBJ2-7; the match to TRBD2 covers 12 bases. Germline CDR1 and CDR2: KGHSH and LQKENI. The length of the CDR3 is 17 residues. V trimming: 5 bases; J trimming: 1 base; junction bases outside the gene matches: 9. The CDR3 DNA sequence: TGTGCCAGCTCATTCCGACTAGCGGGAGAGAAGTCCTACGAGCAGTACTTC. Its protein is CASSFRLAGEKSYEQYF. The entire variable domain, with the rest obtained from reference TRBV18 and TRBJ2-7, is as follows: NAGVMQNPRHLVRRRGQEARLRCSPMKGHSHVYWYRQLPEEGLKFMVYLQKENIIDESGMPKERFSAEFPKEGPSILRIQQVVRGDSAAYFCASSFRLAGEKSYEQYFGPGTRLTVT.

V and J are TRBV11-2 and TRBJ2-1; perhaps TRBD1 as D (8 bases). CDR3 size: 16 residues. Trimming pared 4 bases from V and 2 bases from J, leaving 15 bases between. Germline V gives CDR1 SGHAT, CDR2 FQNNGV. CDR3 bases: TGTGCCAGCAGCTCTAGCGGACAGGGAGCCTACAATGAGCAGTTCTTC. Its protein is CASSSSGQGAYNEQFF.

The chain recombines TRBV30 with TRBJ2-3; D possibly corresponds to TRBD1 (6 bases). CDR3 length: 13 residues. CDR1 is GTSNPN and CDR2 is SVGIG in the germline V gene (reference sequence). The CDR3 DNA sequence: TGTGTGGGGCAGGGGAAGGCCACAGATACGCAGTATTTT. Amino acid sequence: CVGQGKATDTQYF.

This clone appeared a single time. V is TRBV24-1 and J is TRBJ2-7, with D possibly TRBD2 on 6 matching bases. CDR1 and CDR2 (germline): KGHDR, SFDVKD. The CDR3 sequence is 14 residues long. The V end was cut by 5 bases, the J end by 2 bases, with 12 bases between. The chain's CDR3 is CATSVRGTTYEQYF. The CDR3 DNA follows: TGTGCCACCAGTGTTCGCGGGACGACCTACGAGCAGTACTTC.

The chain uses TRBV28 and TRBJ1-1, with D tentatively TRBD1 (5 bases). Looked up from germline, CDR1 is MDHEN and CDR2 is SYDVKM. Trimming removed 6 bases from V and 4 bases from J, with 9 bases in between. The CDR3 has 12 residues. CDR3 DNA: TGTGCCAGCAGCCGAACAGGCACTGAAGCTTTCTTT. It encodes CASSRTGTEAFF.

This clone was detected once. This chain joins TRBV28 and TRBJ1-1; TRBD1 matches 7 bases. The CDR3 is made up of 13 amino acids. With V trimmed by 3 bases and J by 3 bases, 1 base remained unmatched. Germline V gives CDR1 MDHEN, CDR2 SYDVKM. The CDR3 region is CASSLTGHTEAFF. The CDR3, as DNA: TGTGCCAGCAGTTTGACAGGGCACACTGAAGCTTTCTTT.

This chain links TRBV3-1 (or the pseudogene TRBV3-2) with TRBJ1-2, with D unclear. The CDR3 consists of 14 residues. Germline V gene data show CDR1 as LGHDT and CDR2 as YNNKEL (reference sequence). V lost 4 bases and J lost 0, with 9 bases in between. DNA for the CDR3: TGTGCCAGCAGCCCCCAGGTCTCTAACTATGGCTACACCTTC. Residues: CASSPQVSNYGYTF.

The rearrangement uses TRBV7-6 and TRBJ2-1; unclear D gene. Germline CDR1 is SGHVS and CDR2 is FNYEAQ. V lost 4 bases to trimming and J lost 7 bases, with 17 bases between them. This CDR3 region has 15 residues. CDR3 sequence: CASSSQPVSLNEQFF. CDR3 in DNA: TGTGCCAGCAGCTCACAACCGGTTAGCCTGAATGAGCAGTTCTTC.

The gene calls are TRBV28 and TRBJ1-2, with 10 bases that match TRBD1. The CDR3 is made up of 15 amino acids. Germline V CDR1 and CDR2: MDHEN, SYDVKM. Trimming at V came to 4 bases and at J to 3 bases, leaving 5 bases not matched to a gene. The CDR3 protein is CASSWTGGFDYGYTF. DNA for the CDR3: TGTGCCAGCAGTTGGACAGGGGGGTTTGACTATGGCTACACCTTC.

This clone has just one count. This chain uses TRBV5-8 with TRBJ2-3; D might be TRBD1 (6 bases). Per germline, CDR1 SGHTS and CDR2 YDEGEE. Trimming removed 0 bases from V and 0 bases from J, with 11 bases in between. The CDR3 is 16 residues long. CDR3 residues: CASSLARDTSTDTQYF. In nucleotides, the CDR3 is TGTGCCAGCAGCTTGGCCAGGGACACAAGCACAGATACGCAGTATTTT.

The chain employs TRBV11-2 and TRBJ1-4, with D hard to call. The CDR3 is 14 amino acids. CDR1 and CDR2 (germline): SGHAT, FQNNGV. With 5 bases removed from V and 5 bases from J, the gap between germline ends came to 12 bases. Here the CDR3 DNA reads TGTGCCAGCAGCCCCGGGATACGAAATGAAAAACTGTTTTTT. Its protein is CASSPGIRNEKLFF.

This clone was counted a single time. For the CDR3, the DNA is TGTGCCAGCAGTTACGGCCGGGGTAATACCGAAAAACTGTTTTTT. It encodes CASSYGRGNTEKLFF. The chain has TRBV6-6 and TRBJ1-4; D unresolved. Germline CDR1 is MNHNY and CDR2 is SVGAGI (reference sequence). This CDR3 has 15 residues. Trimming removed 2 bases at V and 8 bases at J, with 15 bases between.

This chain joins TRBV30 and TRBJ1-2; no definite D call. Trimming cost V 4 bases and J 2 bases, with 17 bases left between them. Germline loops: CDR1 GTSNPN, CDR2 SVGIG (reference sequence). This CDR3 contains 15 residues. Written as DNA, the CDR3 is TGTGCCTGGACCCCGGGGAGGGTCCTAAACTATGGCTACACCTTC. Encoded protein: CAWTPGRVLNYGYTF.

This clone came up once. This chain connects TRBV19 to TRBJ1-5; D may be TRBD1 (5 bases). Germline-derived CDR1 and CDR2 are LNHDA and SQIVND (reference sequence). V dropped 5 bases and J dropped 3 bases, with 17 bases sitting between them. There are 16 residues in the CDR3. The CDR3 is CASSPGRQLTNQPQHF. Here the CDR3 DNA reads TGTGCCAGTAGTCCAGGGCGACAGCTCACCAATCAGCCCCAGCATTTT.

The chain combines TRBV18 with TRBJ2-2; D call uncertain. Germline CDR1 reads KGHSH; CDR2 reads LQKENI. V shed 2 bases and J shed 8 bases, with 18 bases lying between them. The CDR3 is 16 amino acids. The CDR3 sequence: CASSPEEMSGRGELFF. CDR3 DNA sequence: TGTGCCAGCTCACCAGAGGAAATGAGTGGTCGAGGGGAGCTGTTTTTT.

The CDR3 DNA is TGTGCCAGCAGCTTGTTGGGACAGGGAGGAGATACGCAGTATTTT. Its translation: CASSLLGQGGDTQYF. The V gene is TRBV5-6, the J gene TRBJ2-3; the match to TRBD1 covers 9 bases. The CDR3 sequence is 15 residues long. V gave up 1 base and J gave up 5 bases; unmatched junction bases: 5. The V gene's germline CDR1 is SGHDT and CDR2 YYEEEE.

The V gene is TRBV6-2 or TRBV6-3, the J gene TRBJ2-4; 7 bases map to TRBD1. Germline CDR1 reads MNHEY; CDR2 reads SVGEGT. The CDR3 sequence is 16 residues long. V was pared by 0 bases and J by 3 bases, with 5 bases of the junction left unmatched. The CDR3 sequence: CASSYSQTGDKNIQYF. In DNA, the CDR3 is TGTGCCAGCAGTTACTCCCAAACAGGGGACAAAAACATTCAGTACTTC.

This clone has just one count. The chain uses TRBV28 and TRBJ1-6; D ambiguous. The V and J ends lost 4 bases and 5 bases respectively, with 9 bases between them. Looked up from germline, CDR1 is MDHEN and CDR2 is SYDVKM. The CDR3 contains 14 residues. The CDR3 loop reads CASSSPVDNSPLHF. In DNA form, the CDR3 reads TGTGCCAGCAGTTCCCCGGTCGATAATTCACCCCTCCACTTT.

DNA for the CDR3: TGTGCCAGCAGTTTAGTCCCGAGCTCCTACAATGAGCAGTTCTTC. Translated, it gives CASSLVPSSYNEQFF. V and J are TRBV28 and TRBJ2-1; no definite D call. The CDR3 consists of 15 residues. Germline V gives CDR1 MDHEN, CDR2 SYDVKM. V lost 2 bases and J 0 bases, leaving 8 bases between the germline ends.

The chain uses TRBV7-6 and TRBJ1-1; TRBD1 matches at 9 bases. This CDR3 contains 15 residues. Per germline, CDR1 SGHVS and CDR2 FNYEAQ. J lost 4 bases, V lost 3 bases, and 6 bases had no gene match. CDR3 loop: CASSFQDRGGTEAFF. CDR3 DNA: TGTGCCAGCAGCTTCCAGGACAGGGGAGGCACTGAAGCTTTCTTT.

This clone showed up just once. The J gene is TRBJ1-4, the V gene TRBV2, with a possible D match to TRBD1 (6 bases). CDR1 and CDR2 (germline): SNHLY, FYNNEI. The CDR3 loop spans 15 amino acids. Trimming cost V 5 bases and J 2 bases, with 12 bases left between them. The CDR3 region is CASSILQGTNEKLFF. The CDR3 DNA reads as TGTGCCAGCAGTATCCTTCAGGGGACTAATGAAAAACTGTTTTTT.

This chain connects TRBV6-2 or TRBV6-3 to TRBJ1-6; tentative D call: TRBD1 (6 bases). V was pared by 6 bases and J by 3 bases, with 21 bases between. The CDR3 has 18 amino acids. Germline values: CDR1 MNHEY, CDR2 SVGEGT. CDR3 in amino acids: CASSPFTDSGRYNSPLHF. CDR3 DNA: TGTGCCAGCAGCCCTTTTACGGACAGCGGCCGCTATAATTCACCCCTCCACTTT.